Listed below are T cell receptor beta chains from one sample, sequenced in a study of T cells in narcolepsy. Assay used: immunoSEQ multiplex PCR; TCRdb lists only in-frame clones, some missing. The data contain over 20,000 clones, about 90% of them singletons. Sequencing was done on a sample of CD45RA- memory CD4+ T cells from PBMCs. These receptors came from a human donor with narcolepsy. The CDR3 runs from the conserved cysteine through the conserved F or W. The D gene is left open where the match is weak.

j_call | d_call | v_call | cdr3_aa
TRBJ2-7 | - | TRBV6-1 | CASSEAGYEQYF
TRBJ1-3 | - | TRBV10-3 | CAISGGAAGSGNTIYF
TRBJ1-1 | - | TRBV18 | CASSGRDEAEAFF
TRBJ2-5 | - | TRBV11-1 | CASSLGPTQETQYF
TRBJ2-1 | - | TRBV15 | CATSRVSLHGEFF
TRBJ1-2 | - | TRBV5-1 | CASSFGQTVYGYTF
TRBJ2-1 | - | TRBV5-8 | CASSRRGYEQFF
TRBJ1-1 | - | TRBV19 | CASSIRENTEAFF
TRBJ2-5 | - | TRBV6-6 | CASSRSGETQYF
TRBJ1-1 | - | TRBV29-1 | CSVAVGLNTEAFF
TRBJ1-2 | - | TRBV5-4 | CASSSEGRSYGYTF
TRBJ1-3 | - | TRBV12-2 | CASRLKHSGNTIYF
TRBJ2-2 | - | TRBV18 | CASSREGPLPGELFF
TRBJ2-7 | TRBD2 | TRBV27 | CASSFKREGYEQYF
TRBJ2-7 | TRBD1 | TRBV2 | CASSGTGGFDEQYF
TRBJ2-7 | TRBD2 | TRBV5-6 | CASSYQGLAGGQEQYF
TRBJ1-2 | TRBD1 | TRBV19 | CASRDRVNYGYTF
TRBJ1-1 | TRBD1 | TRBV6-1 | CASSRDRGRTEAFF
TRBJ2-5 | - | TRBV2 | CASSPLDLAEETQYF